The text below deals with one T cell receptor beta chain. The ends were cut back, 7 bases at V and 5 bases at J, with 14 bases in the middle. CDR3 size: 13 residues. The germline V gene encodes CDR1 MNHEY and CDR2 SVGAGI. Grouping used clinical history reported by participants in a survey and questionnaire. Symptom resolution, clearance, or two negative PCRs marked donors in Cohort 3 as recovered. In the original analysis: It was from reference gene primer amplification that nucleated cell counts were estimated. Assay used: immunoSEQ multiplex PCR; TCRdb lists only in-frame clones, some missing. V and J calls and clone size are copied from that table; D and trimming were computed from the DNA. The data show 490,000 or so clones, with 70% to 90% seen just once and approximately 8.3% held by the top ten. The data stem from a study of blood T cell repertoires in COVID-19.

Specimen: PBMCs or T cells enriched from blood (not recorded which). This receptor was identified in a woman in her sixties who had recovered from COVID-19. This rearrangement joins TRBV6-5 to TRBJ1-1; D possibly corresponds to TRBD1 (6 bases). Written as DNA, the CDR3 is TGTGCCAGCAATCAGGGGACGAGTACTGAAGCTTTCTTT. Translated, it gives CASNQGTSTEAFF.